This T cell receptor (beta chain) appears in the sequencing data of a study of control samples from healthy donors and cancer patients. Between the trimmed V and J ends, which lost 4 bases and 4 bases, there was a span of 11 bases. CDR1 is SGHKS, CDR2 YYEKEE, per germline (reference sequence). CDR3 length: 14 residues. Profiling relied on immunoSEQ multiplex PCR, and the TCRdb table lists in-frame clones only, not all of them. Here the sample spans some 170,000 clones, roughly 94% being singletons. V usage is TRBV5-5 and J usage is TRBJ1-4; TRBD1 is a possible D gene (5 bases). This sequence was found in a man aged 55 to 70 with colorectal cancer. The specimen sequenced was PBMCs. In nucleotides, the CDR3 is TGTGCCAGCAGCATTGGGACCCTTAATGAAAAACTGTTTTTT. It is translated as CASSIGTLNEKLFF.